The 23 T cell receptor beta chains in this list originate from one sample, sequenced in a study of shared clonotypes between healthy human individuals. TCRdb's table, derived via immunoSEQ multiplex PCR, lists solely in-frame clones and lacks some. The sample comprises under 2.5 million clones, about nine tenths of which are singletons, and 0.37% rests with the top ten. The source material was naive CD4+ T cells from PBMCs. Subset meaning: CD45RA+ positively selected. The receptor set was obtained from a man aged 18 to 35 in good health. Some clones in this sample may be carry-over from other donors' samples.

CDR3 loop: CASSYGLPSYEQYF. DNA for the CDR3: TGTGCCAGCAGTTATGGGCTACCTTCCTACGAGCAGTACTTC. V usage is TRBV6-6 and J usage is TRBJ2-7, with no clear D. The CDR3 extends over 14 amino acids. Germline CDR1 and CDR2: MNHNY and SVGAGI (reference sequence). The V gene lost 3 bases and the J gene lost 1 base, with 10 bases spanning the gap.

The chain couples TRBV9 to TRBJ2-3; 15 bases are shared with TRBD2. The J segment lost 3 bases and the V segment lost 0 bases, leaving 2 bases of the junction unmatched. This CDR3 contains 17 residues. The germline V gene has CDR1 SGDLS and CDR2 YYNGEE. The CDR3 DNA sequence: TGTGCCAGCAGCGTAGCCGGGACTAGCGGGGGGACAGATACGCAGTATTTT. Protein sequence: CASSVAGTSGGTDTQYF.

The chain employs TRBV7-9 and TRBJ2-7; D gene ambiguous. Germline V CDR1 and CDR2: SEHNR, FQNEAQ (reference sequence). This CDR3 has 16 amino acids. The V end was cut by 3 bases, the J end by 6 bases, with 21 bases between. The CDR3 here is CASSFPWAKQWSEQYF. CDR3 sequence (DNA): TGTGCCAGCAGCTTTCCATGGGCTAAACAGTGGAGCGAGCAGTACTTC.

The CDR3 loop reads CASSPASGSYNEQFF. CDR3 bases: TGTGCCAGCAGCCCTGCTAGCGGATCCTACAATGAGCAGTTCTTC. The chain joins TRBV11-2 to TRBJ2-1; 7 positions agree with TRBD2. Germline CDR1 is SGHAT and CDR2 is FQNNGV. Germline trimming cut 5 bases from V and 1 base from J; bases unmatched to any gene: 5. The CDR3 has 15 residues.

V usage is TRBV6-5 and J usage is TRBJ1-1; D not resolved. Looked up from germline, CDR1 is MNHEY and CDR2 is SVGAGI. The CDR3 consists of 13 residues. V was cut by 5 bases and J by 4 bases, with 11 bases left in between. The CDR3 spells CASSAQSITEAFF. The CDR3 nucleotides are TGTGCCAGCAGTGCCCAGAGTATCACTGAAGCTTTCTTT.

The V gene is TRBV7-2, the J gene TRBJ1-5; weak D call: TRBD1 (5 bases). The CDR3 is 16 amino acids. V was shortened by 5 bases and J by 7 bases, with 21 bases between the two germline ends. Germline V lookup: CDR1 SGHTA, CDR2 FQGNSA. CDR3 region: CASSPQGGFQKQPQHF. CDR3 nucleotides: TGTGCCAGCAGCCCCCAGGGAGGGTTTCAAAAACAGCCCCAGCATTTT.

V is TRBV7-8 and J is TRBJ1-1, with D unclear. Germline CDR1 SGHVS, CDR2 FQNEAQ. V gave up 4 bases and J gave up 6 bases, with 18 bases separating them. The CDR3 runs 15 residues. The DNA for the CDR3 is TGTGCCAGCAGCTCTCAATCCCATAGTTTTTCTGAAGCTTTCTTT. Translation gives CASSSQSHSFSEAFF.

The CDR3 nucleotides read TGTGCCAGCAGTCCCTCTTGGTCCCATCATGAGCAGTTCTTC. It translates to CASSPSWSHHEQFF. The chain combines TRBV27 with TRBJ2-1; D remains ambiguous. CDR1 is MNHEY, CDR2 SMNVEV, per germline (reference sequence). The CDR3 is made up of 14 amino acids. V dropped 5 bases and J dropped 8 bases, with 16 bases sitting between them.

The chain carries TRBV25-1 and TRBJ2-7; D may be TRBD1 or TRBD2 (6 bases each). The length of the CDR3 is 16 residues. CDR1 and CDR2 from the germline V gene are MGHDK and SYGVNS. Trimming left V 1 base short and J 1 base short, with 14 bases between. CDR3 DNA sequence: TGTGCCAGCAGTGAATCCCTTGGGGGGCGATCCTACGAGCAGTACTTC. Residues: CASSESLGGRSYEQYF.

This chain links TRBV5-1 with TRBJ1-4; D is uncertain. The V end lost 4 bases, the J end lost 2 bases, and 15 bases lay between the germline ends. Germline CDR1 SGHRS, CDR2 YFSETQ. The CDR3 is 16 residues long. Written as DNA, the CDR3 is TGCGCCAGCAGCCCAAGTCCGGGTCCTACTAATGAAAAACTGTTTTTT. Translated: CASSPSPGPTNEKLFF.

This chain joins TRBV4-1 and TRBJ2-3, with 9 bases that match TRBD2. This CDR3 region has 16 residues. Germline assignment: CDR1 MGHRA and CDR2 YSYEKL. With V trimmed by 0 bases and J by 6 bases, 7 bases remained unmatched. Here the CDR3 DNA reads TGCGCCAGCAGCCAAGATCCGGGACTAGCATGGGATACGCAGTATTTT. Translated, it gives CASSQDPGLAWDTQYF.

The genes are TRBV21-1 and TRBJ2-7; TRBD2, the table's D call, lacks a check against the DNA. TRBV21-1 represents a pseudogene. The CDR3 covers 16 residues. The CDR3 DNA reads TGTGCCAGCAGCAAGTCAATAGCGGGATTAACCTACGAGCAGTACTTC. This codes for CASSKSIAGLTYEQYF.

This clone has a single count. V is TRBV7-2 and J is TRBJ2-3, with unresolved D. The CDR3 is 13 amino acids. V shed 4 bases and J shed 6 bases, with 11 bases lying between them. Germline values: CDR1 SGHTA, CDR2 FQGNSA. In DNA form, the CDR3 reads TGTGCCAGCAGCTCCCGGGCCGCGGATACGCAGTATTTT. It translates to CASSSRAADTQYF.

About this clone: The same CDR3 can be traced to other DNA sequences in this sample. The rearrangement uses TRBV7-2 and TRBJ2-2, with 7 positions matching TRBD1. The CDR3 runs to 15 residues. Germline V gene sequence: CDR1 SGHTA, CDR2 FQGNSA. Unmatched junction bases numbered 6, after V lost 4 bases and J lost 4 bases. Here the CDR3 DNA reads TGTGCCAGCAGCTCAAGACAGGGACCCACCGGGGAGCTGTTTTTT. This sequence encodes CASSSRQGPTGELFF.

The genes are TRBV7-2 and TRBJ2-3; 10 positions match TRBD2. The CDR3 covers 17 residues. J lost 0 bases, V lost 5 bases, and 8 bases had no gene match. From germline, CDR1 is SGHTA and CDR2 FQGNSA. The CDR3 loop is CASSARAGGGSTDTQYF. DNA of the CDR3: TGTGCCAGCAGCGCCCGAGCGGGAGGGGGTAGCACAGATACGCAGTATTTT.

This clone was observed a single time. The chain is built from TRBV28 and TRBJ2-7, with 13 bases identical to TRBD2. Looked up from germline, CDR1 is MDHEN and CDR2 is SYDVKM. The length of the CDR3 is 17 residues. The V and J ends lost 4 bases and 5 bases, in that order; junction bases with no gene match: 11. CDR3 in amino acids: CASSSGQLAGGPHEQYF. As DNA, the CDR3 is TGTGCCAGCAGTTCGGGCCAACTAGCGGGAGGGCCCCACGAGCAGTACTTC.

The genes are TRBV5-1 and TRBJ1-1; tentatively, D is TRBD1 (5 bases). Trimming stripped 0 bases from V and 4 bases from J, with 13 bases between. The CDR3 has 15 amino acids. Germline V CDR1 and CDR2: SGHRS, YFSETQ. The CDR3 nucleotides read TGCGCCAGCAGCTTGGTTCCCCGAGGGGTCACTGAAGCTTTCTTT. It yields the protein CASSLVPRGVTEAFF.

The V call is TRBV5-1, the J call TRBJ2-6; 12 positions agree with TRBD2. V was clipped by 6 bases and J by 1 base; unmatched bases: 8. This CDR3 spans 18 amino acids. CDR1 and CDR2 (germline): SGHRS, YFSETQ. The CDR3 sequence is CASTPGLAGMSGANVLTF. CDR3 in DNA: TGCGCCAGCACCCCCGGACTAGCGGGGATGTCTGGGGCCAACGTCCTGACTTTC.

The chain uses TRBV7-3 and TRBJ2-3; D unresolved. Trimming left V 5 bases short and J 2 bases short, with 14 bases between. There are 15 residues in the CDR3. Germline V lookup: CDR1 SGHTA, CDR2 FQGTGA. Here the CDR3 DNA reads TGTGCCAGCAGCGCCCTTGGCTCTGTCACAGATACGCAGTATTTT. Its translation: CASSALGSVTDTQYF. The full variable domain, completed using reference TRBV7-3 and TRBJ2-3, is GAGVSQTPSNKVTEKGKYVELRCDPISGHTALYWYRQSLGQGPEFLIYFQGTGAADDSGLPNDRFFAVRPEGSVSTLKIQRTERGDSAVYLCASSALGSVTDTQYFGPGTRLTVL.

CDR3 in DNA: TGTGCCACCAGCAGAGAACCTACAGGGGGCAATCAGCCCCAGCATTTT. This codes for CATSREPTGGNQPQHF. V is TRBV15 and J is TRBJ1-5, with TRBD1 matching 7 bases. The CDR3 totals 16 residues. Germline loops: CDR1 LNHNV, CDR2 YYDKDF (reference sequence). J gave up 2 bases and V 0 bases, and 4 bases lay outside the gene matches.

The chain couples TRBV5-1 to TRBJ1-1, with no clear D. This CDR3 comprises 14 residues. Germline CDR1 and CDR2: SGHRS and YFSETQ. V lost 7 bases to trimming and J lost 7 bases, with 20 bases between them. The CDR3 loop is CASDNPLDPGEAFF. CDR3 nucleotides: TGCGCCAGCGATAACCCCCTGGATCCGGGTGAAGCTTTCTTT.

CDR3 nucleotide sequence: TGTGCCAGCAGCTTTTCGGCCGGCAACACTGAAGCTTTCTTT. Translating it yields CASSFSAGNTEAFF. This sequence joins TRBV7-9 and TRBJ1-1, with unresolved D. Between the trimmed V and J ends, which lost 3 bases and 2 bases, there was a span of 10 bases. Germline V lookup: CDR1 SEHNR, CDR2 FQNEAQ (reference sequence). This CDR3 has 14 residues.

This clone was observed once. The gene calls are TRBV27 and TRBJ2-1; TRBD2 matches 15 bases. CDR1 MNHEY and CDR2 SMNVEV come from the germline V gene (reference sequence). J was trimmed by 9 bases and V by 6 bases; bases with no gene match: 12. This CDR3 has 17 amino acids. The CDR3 DNA reads TGTGCCAGCAGCGACTTAGGGACTAGCGGGAGGAGGGGTGAGCAGTTCTTC. It yields the protein CASSDLGTSGRRGEQFF.